The rows below give T cell receptor beta chains drawn from one sample of a study of metastatic and nonmetastatic thyroid tumors. TCRdb re-analyzed the PCR reads through MiXCR. The data contain approximately 30,000 clones, less than 4% of them seen just once; the ten biggest clones take up about 3.3%. Sequencing input: blood. These receptors were taken from a male donor with papillary thyroid cancer or a benign thyroid nodule (not recorded which). Some clones in this sample may be carry-over from other donors' samples. CDR3s include the opening cysteine and the closing phenylalanine or tryptophan. The D gene is left open where the match is weak. Only some rows state a clone size, as once, few, many or a class for expanded clones.

D: NA; J: TRBJ2-3; V: TRBV20-1; size: many; DNA: TGCAGTGCTAGAGTACCGACGGGAGACCCAGATACGCAGTATTTT; CDR3: CSARVPTGDPDTQYF
D: NA; J: TRBJ1-3; V: TRBV30; size: many; DNA: TGTGCCTGGAGTCAGGGAAACACCATATATTTT; CDR3: CAWSQGNTIYF
D: NA; J: TRBJ1-6; V: TRBV6-2/TRBV6-3; size: few; DNA: TGTGCCAGCGTCCGGACGGCTGGTAATTCACCCCTCCACTTT; CDR3: CASVRTAGNSPLHF
D: NA; J: TRBJ2-1; V: TRBV24-1; size: few; DNA: TGTGCCACCAGTGATGGGACGATAAATGAGCAGTTCTTC; CDR3: CATSDGTINEQFF
D: TRBD2; J: TRBJ2-3; V: TRBV28; size: few; DNA: TGTGCCAGCAGCTTAGCGGGAGTAGGCACAGATACGCAGTATTTT; CDR3: CASSLAGVGTDTQYF
D: NA; J: TRBJ2-7; V: TRBV5-1; size: many; DNA: TGCGCCAGCAGCTTGGTTCCCAACCCCGAGCAGTACTTC; CDR3: CASSLVPNPEQYF
D: NA; J: TRBJ2-1; V: TRBV9; size: few; DNA: TGTGCCAGCAGCGTAGATCAGAAGGTTGTTGAGCAGTTCTTC; CDR3: CASSVDQKVVEQFF
D: NA; J: TRBJ2-2; V: TRBV28; size: few; DNA: TGTGCCAGCAGTTGGGGACATGGTCAAATCACCGGGGAGCTGTTTTTT; CDR3: CASSWGHGQITGELFF
D: TRBD2; J: TRBJ2-3; V: TRBV30; size: NA; DNA: TGTGCCTGGAGTGTTGGACTAGCGGGAGGCACAGATACGCAGTATTTT; CDR3: CAWSVGLAGGTDTQYF
D: NA; J: TRBJ2-6; V: TRBV7-9; size: few; DNA: TGTGCCAGCAGCCTAGGGGGCTCTGGGGCCAACGTCCTGACTTTC; CDR3: CASSLGGSGANVLTF
D: TRBD2; J: TRBJ2-3; V: TRBV28; size: few; DNA: TGTGCCAGCTGCGGGGCGGGAGGAGATACAGATACGCAGTATTTT; CDR3: CASCGAGGDTDTQYF
D: NA; J: TRBJ2-7; V: TRBV5-1; size: NA; DNA: TGCGCCAGCAGCTTGGACGGGGCCCCCTCCTACGAGCAGTACTTC; CDR3: CASSLDGAPSYEQYF
D: NA; J: TRBJ2-5; V: TRBV28; size: few; DNA: TGTGCCAGCAGTTTGCGCCGAATGACCCAGTACTTC; CDR3: CASSLRRMTQYF
D: NA; J: TRBJ1-5; V: TRBV7-8; size: NA; DNA: TGTGCCAGCAGCTTAAGCGGACAGATTAGTCAGCCCCAGCATTTT; CDR3: CASSLSGQISQPQHF
D: NA; J: TRBJ2-7; V: TRBV5-1; size: many; DNA: TGCGCCAGCAGAGACTTTAGAAGAGATTCTCGCGAGCAGTACTTC; CDR3: CASRDFRRDSREQYF
D: NA; J: TRBJ1-5; V: TRBV12-3/TRBV12-4; size: NA; DNA: TGTGCCAGCAGCCCGGGGGATCAGCCCCAGCATTTT; CDR3: CASSPGDQPQHF
D: NA; J: TRBJ1-3; V: TRBV6-1; size: few; DNA: TGTGCCAGCAGTAGGGAAGGGGTCTCTGGAAACACCATATATTTT; CDR3: CASSREGVSGNTIYF
D: NA; J: TRBJ2-7; V: TRBV28; size: medium-sized; DNA: TGTGCCAGCAACGCACAGCTGCCGTCCTACGAGCAGTACTTC; CDR3: CASNAQLPSYEQYF
D: NA; J: TRBJ2-7; V: TRBV20-1; size: many; DNA: TGCAGTGCTAGCGGGGCCAGCTCCTACGAGCAGTACTTC; CDR3: CSASGASSYEQYF
D: NA; J: TRBJ1-2; V: TRBV28; size: NA; DNA: TGTGCCAGCAGTTCGGGGTGGGCCTATGGCTACACCTTC; CDR3: CASSSGWAYGYTF
D: NA; J: TRBJ2-1; V: TRBV29-1; size: many; DNA: TGCAGCGCATCGGCAGGTGGTCACAATGAGCAGTTCTTC; CDR3: CSASAGGHNEQFF
D: NA; J: TRBJ2-1; V: TRBV30; size: NA; DNA: TGTGCCTGGAGTGTACTTACTAGCCTTTGGAATGAGCAGTTCTTC; CDR3: CAWSVLTSLWNEQFF
D: NA; J: TRBJ1-4; V: TRBV12-5; size: few; DNA: TGTGCTAGTGGCTCTCGACAGACAGCAACTAATGAAAAACTGTTTTTT; CDR3: CASGSRQTATNEKLFF
D: NA; J: TRBJ2-3; V: TRBV5-1; size: many; DNA: TGCGCCAGCAGCCCCACCGCTCTATTCACAGATACGCAGTATTTT; CDR3: CASSPTALFTDTQYF
D: NA; J: TRBJ2-3; V: TRBV7-2; size: few; DNA: TGTGCCAGCAGCTGGAAGGCGTTGACAGCGGCGGTTGCTAGCACAGATACGCAGTATTTT; CDR3: CASSWKALTAAVASTDTQYF
D: NA; J: TRBJ1-1; V: TRBV20-1; size: many; DNA: TGCAGTGCTTCAATGGCAGGGATCCTTACTGAAGCTTTCTTT; CDR3: CSASMAGILTEAFF
D: TRBD1; J: TRBJ1-1; V: TRBV6-1; size: NA; DNA: TGTGCCAGCAGTGAAGCTTGGACAGGGAACACTGAAGCTTTCTTT; CDR3: CASSEAWTGNTEAFF
D: TRBD2; J: TRBJ2-1; V: TRBV5-1; size: once; DNA: TGCGCCAGCAGCTTATTCGGGACTAGTCTTCGTGAGCAGTTCTTC; CDR3: CASSLFGTSLREQFF
D: TRBD1; J: TRBJ1-1; V: TRBV18; size: few; DNA: TGTGCCAGCTCACCACAGGGGGCGACTGAAGCTTTCTTT; CDR3: CASSPQGATEAFF
D: NA; J: TRBJ1-1; V: TRBV20-1; size: NA; DNA: TGCAGTGCCCCCGCCGGGGCCTCCGGCACTGAAGCTTTCTTT; CDR3: CSAPAGASGTEAFF
D: NA; J: TRBJ2-3; V: TRBV20-1; size: many; DNA: TGCAGTGCTAGAGAAGGGTTCACAGATACGCAGTATTTT; CDR3: CSAREGFTDTQYF